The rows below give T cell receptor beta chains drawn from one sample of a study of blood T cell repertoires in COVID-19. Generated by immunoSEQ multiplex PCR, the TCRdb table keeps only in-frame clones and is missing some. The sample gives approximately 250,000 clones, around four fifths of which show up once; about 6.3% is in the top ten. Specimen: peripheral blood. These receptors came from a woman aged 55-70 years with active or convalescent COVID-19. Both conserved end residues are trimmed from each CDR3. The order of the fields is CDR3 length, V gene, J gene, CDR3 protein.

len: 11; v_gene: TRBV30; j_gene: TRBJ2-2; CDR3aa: AWSNYGTGELF
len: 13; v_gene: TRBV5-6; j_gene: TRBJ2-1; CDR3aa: ASSLAGDRGGEQF
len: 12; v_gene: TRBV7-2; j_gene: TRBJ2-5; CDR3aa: ASSPGQVQETQY
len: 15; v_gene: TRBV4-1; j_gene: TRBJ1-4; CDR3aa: ASSQEGTGGGYEKLF
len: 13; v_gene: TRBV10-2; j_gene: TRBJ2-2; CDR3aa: ASILAGMGTGELF
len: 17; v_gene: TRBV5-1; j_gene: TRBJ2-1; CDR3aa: ASSPLGQGLTSSYNEQF
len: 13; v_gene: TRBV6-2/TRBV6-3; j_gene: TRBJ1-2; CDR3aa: ASSSPAAGARGYT
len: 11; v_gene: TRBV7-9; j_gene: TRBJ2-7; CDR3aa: ASSPMTGSEQY
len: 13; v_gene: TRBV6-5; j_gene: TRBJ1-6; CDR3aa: ASSYSGTGASPLH
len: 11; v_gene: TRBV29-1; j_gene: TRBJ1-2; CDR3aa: SVPGAGRDGYT
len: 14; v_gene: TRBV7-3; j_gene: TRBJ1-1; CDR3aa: ASSPQRQVGDTEAF
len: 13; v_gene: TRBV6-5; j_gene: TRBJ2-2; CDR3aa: ASRPLAGGTGELF
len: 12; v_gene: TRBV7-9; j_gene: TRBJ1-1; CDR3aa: ASSFEGYGTEAF
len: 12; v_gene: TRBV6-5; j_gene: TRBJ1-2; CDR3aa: ASTPGQGIYGYT
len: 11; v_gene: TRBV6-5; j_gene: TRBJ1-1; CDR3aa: ASTQSRTTSAF
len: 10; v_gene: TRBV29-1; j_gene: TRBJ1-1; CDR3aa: SVEWTGTEAF
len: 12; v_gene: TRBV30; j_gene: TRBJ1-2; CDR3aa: AWIRGQPNYGYT
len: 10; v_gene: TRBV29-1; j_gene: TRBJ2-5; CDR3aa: SGGSVRETQY
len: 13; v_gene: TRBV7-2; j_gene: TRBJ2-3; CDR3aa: ASSLALTGADTQY
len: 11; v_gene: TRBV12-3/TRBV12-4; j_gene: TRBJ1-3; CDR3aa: ASSLESGNTIY
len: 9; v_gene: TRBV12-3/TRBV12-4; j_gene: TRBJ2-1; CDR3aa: ASRTSDEQF